This passage covers 27 T cell receptor beta chains from one sample sequenced in a study of blood T cell repertoires in COVID-19. Clones were sequenced by immunoSEQ multiplex PCR, and TCRdb holds only the in-frame ones, with some missing. In the table there are about 100,000 clones, over 75% of which are singletons. Sequencing was carried out using peripheral blood. Receptors originate from a man at least 80 years old with acute or convalescent COVID-19.

The chain joins TRBV9 to TRBJ2-5; the D is unclear. The CDR3 consists of 15 residues. The germline CDR1 and CDR2 sequences are SGDLS and YYNGEE. V was shortened by 0 bases and J by 2 bases, with 11 bases between the two germline ends. The CDR3 DNA sequence: TGTGCCAGCAGCGTAGCTGTACTGCCACAAGAGACCCAGTACTTC. It is translated as CASSVAVLPQETQYF.

J is TRBJ2-3 and V is TRBV4-1, with TRBD2 identical over 9 bases. J was trimmed by 4 bases and V by 0 bases; bases with no gene match: 5. This CDR3 is built from 16 residues. Germline V gene lookup returns CDR1 MGHRA and CDR2 YSYEKL. This CDR3 is CASSQEPGTSSDTQYF. The CDR3 bases are TGCGCCAGCAGCCAAGAACCCGGGACTAGCTCAGATACGCAGTATTTT.

The rearrangement links TRBV7-9 to TRBJ1-5; D gene uncertain. Trimming took off 5 bases at V and 2 bases at J, with 10 bases between the two ends. Germline lookup yields CDR1 SEHNR and CDR2 FQNEAQ (reference sequence). This CDR3 is built from 14 residues. The CDR3 loop is CASSRGDGNQPQHF. CDR3 nucleotides: TGTGCCAGCAGCCGGGGAGATGGCAATCAGCCCCAGCATTTT.

V usage is TRBV11-1 and J usage is TRBJ1-1, with a tentative D call TRBD1 (5 bases). Germline V gene lookup returns CDR1 SGHAT and CDR2 FQDESV (reference sequence). Trimming took 3 bases from V and 1 from J, leaving 12 bases between them. The CDR3 length is 15 residues. CDR3 sequence reads: CASSLGPGGNTEAFF. The DNA of the CDR3 is TGTGCCAGCAGCTTGGGTCCGGGGGGGAACACTGAAGCTTTCTTT.

This clone was seen more than once but under ten times. The chain uses TRBV18 and TRBJ1-2, with TRBD1 matching 10 bases. V lost 4 bases to trimming and J lost 3 bases; unmatched junction nucleotides: 5. Per the germline V gene, CDR1 is KGHSH and CDR2 is LQKENI. This CDR3 has 15 residues. The CDR3, as DNA: TGTGCCAGCTCACGATCGGACAGGGGGGACTATGGCTACACCTTC. Amino acid sequence: CASSRSDRGDYGYTF.

Here the CDR3 reads CASSQGSPGLQDTQYF. DNA for the CDR3: TGTGCCAGCAGCCAAGGAAGCCCGGGACTTCAAGATACGCAGTATTTT. V and J are TRBV3-1 (or the pseudogene TRBV3-2) and TRBJ2-3; D is perhaps TRBD2 (6 bases). V lost 1 base and J lost 5, with 16 bases in between. Germline V gives CDR1 LGHDT, CDR2 YNNKEL (reference sequence). The CDR3 spans 16 residues.

The chain has TRBV7-2 and TRBJ1-6; the match to TRBD1 covers 7 bases. Germline values: CDR1 SGHTA, CDR2 FQGNSA. With 5 bases clipped from V and 6 bases from J, the junction kept 7 bases outside the gene matches. The CDR3 contains 15 residues. CDR3 amino acids: CASSQDRVGNSPLHF. The CDR3 coding sequence is TGTGCCAGCAGCCAAGACAGGGTTGGTAATTCACCCCTCCACTTT.

This rearrangement joins TRBV5-4 to TRBJ2-1; tentative D call: TRBD2 (6 bases). Per the germline V gene, CDR1 is SGHNT and CDR2 is YYREEE (reference sequence). Trimming took off 0 bases at V and 4 bases at J, with 11 bases between the two ends. This CDR3 contains 15 residues. CDR3 nucleotides: TGTGCCAGCAGCTTGGCGGGAGCGTCATACAATGAGCAGTTCTTC. It is translated as CASSLAGASYNEQFF.

The CDR3: CATQATSGRAYNEQFF. CDR3 DNA sequence: TGTGCCACCCAAGCGACTAGCGGGAGGGCCTACAATGAGCAGTTCTTC. The rearrangement links TRBV10-3 to TRBJ2-1; 14 nucleotides align to TRBD2. Trimming cost V 10 bases and J 2 bases; bases outside gene matches: 7. Germline assignment: CDR1 ENHRY and CDR2 SYGVKD. CDR3 length equals 16 residues.

This sequence joins TRBV9 and TRBJ2-1, with D possibly matching TRBD2 (5 bases). The CDR3 consists of 16 residues. CDR1 is SGDLS and CDR2 is YYNGEE in the germline V gene. The V end lost 0 bases, the J end lost 6 bases, and 16 bases lay between the germline ends. The CDR3, as DNA: TGTGCCAGCAGCGTAGCTTTCCCCACTAGTCCCAATGAGCAGTTCTTC. Its protein product is CASSVAFPTSPNEQFF.

This chain uses TRBV10-1 with TRBJ1-1; D remains unclear. CDR3 size: 14 residues. V was cut by 6 bases and J by 1 base, with 12 bases left in between. CDR1 and CDR2 (germline): WNHNN, SYGVQD (reference sequence). The CDR3 DNA reads TGCGCCAGCAGCCCCACGCGCGCGAACACTGAAGCTTTCTTT. Amino acid sequence: CASSPTRANTEAFF.

This clone was found a few times. The chain carries TRBV4-2 and TRBJ1-4; 10 positions match TRBD1. Germline loops: CDR1 LGHNA, CDR2 YNFKEQ. The CDR3 consists of 20 residues. Losses at the gene ends were 3 bases for V and 0 bases for J; bases not matched to a gene: 13. CDR3 amino acids: CASSHGSGTGATATNEKLFF. In DNA form, the CDR3 reads TGTGCCAGCAGCCATGGCTCCGGGACAGGGGCCACCGCAACTAATGAAAAACTGTTTTTT.

V and J are TRBV5-4 and TRBJ2-1, with TRBD2 identical over 7 bases. Germline V lookup: CDR1 SGHNT, CDR2 YYREEE (reference sequence). The junction had 5 bases not matched to a gene; V was cut back by 2 bases and J by 3 bases. The CDR3 totals 15 residues. CDR3 nucleotides: TGTGCCAGCAGCTTTGAGGCTAGCGGCTACAATGAGCAGTTCTTC. Encoded protein: CASSFEASGYNEQFF.

The J gene is TRBJ1-5, the V gene TRBV3-1 (or the pseudogene TRBV3-2); D unclear. Germline lookup yields CDR1 LGHDT and CDR2 YNNKEL (reference sequence). The CDR3 runs 13 residues. V was trimmed by 1 base and J by 11 bases, leaving 12 bases between them. The CDR3 loop is CASSQGGTQAQHF. The CDR3 nucleotides read TGTGCCAGCAGCCAAGGTGGCACCCAGGCCCAGCATTTT.

V gene TRBV18 combines with J gene TRBJ1-1; 11 nucleotides align to TRBD1. The germline gives CDR1 KGHSH, CDR2 LQKENI. This CDR3 is built from 16 residues. V shed 3 bases, J shed 5 bases, and the junction held 8 bases outside the gene matches. CDR3 sequence (DNA): TGTGCCAGCTCACCCTTCGGGACAGGGGGTTCAACTGAAGCTTTCTTT. This gives the protein CASSPFGTGGSTEAFF.

V and J are TRBV7-9 and TRBJ1-5, with D possibly being TRBD1 (5 bases). CDR1 is SEHNR, CDR2 FQNEAQ, per germline (reference sequence). This CDR3 has 14 amino acids. With 5 bases removed from V and 1 base from J, the gap between germline ends came to 9 bases. The CDR3 DNA follows: TGTGCCAGCAGCGGGGACTTGAGCAATCAGCCCCAGCATTTT. Translating it yields CASSGDLSNQPQHF.

This chain connects TRBV7-2 to TRBJ2-3, with 7 bases fitting TRBD1. V was clipped by 1 base and J by 0 bases; unmatched bases: 4. The CDR3 runs 16 residues. Germline assignment: CDR1 SGHTA and CDR2 FQGNSA. The CDR3 coding sequence is TGTGCCAGCAGCTTAGGCCCAGGGGGTAGCACAGATACGCAGTATTTT. Protein product: CASSLGPGGSTDTQYF.

This chain connects TRBV5-1 to TRBJ2-1; possible D gene TRBD1, 5 bases. The CDR3 has 15 residues. V dropped 0 bases and J dropped 4 bases, with 11 bases sitting between them. The germline V gene encodes CDR1 SGHRS and CDR2 YFSETQ. CDR3 nucleotide sequence: TGCGCCAGCAGCTTGGCGGCAGGGTTGTACAATGAGCAGTTCTTC. Protein sequence: CASSLAAGLYNEQFF.

Concerning this clone itself: The same CDR3 arises from other DNA sequences in this sample as well. The chain joins TRBV2 to TRBJ1-2; 8 nucleotides agree with TRBD1. After removal of 4 bases from V and 2 bases from J, the junction contained 0 bases not matched to a gene. The CDR3 totals 13 residues. Germline V gene lookup returns CDR1 SNHLY and CDR2 FYNNEI. CDR3: CASSGQGNYGYTF. CDR3 nucleotide sequence: TGTGCCAGCAGTGGACAGGGGAACTATGGCTACACCTTC.

V gene TRBV5-4 combines with J gene TRBJ2-2; unclear D gene. Trimming removed 1 base at V and 2 bases at J, with 3 bases between. The CDR3 extends over 13 amino acids. CDR1 SGHNT and CDR2 YYREEE come from the germline V gene (reference sequence). CDR3 in DNA: TGTGCCAGCAGCTTGCAAAACACCGGGGAGCTGTTTTTT. It translates to CASSLQNTGELFF.

V gene TRBV4-3 combines with J gene TRBJ2-1; tentatively, D is TRBD2 (6 bases). The CDR3 is made up of 15 amino acids. Per the germline V gene, CDR1 is LGHNA and CDR2 is YSLEER. The germline V and J ends were trimmed by 4 bases and 7 bases, with 17 bases remaining between them. CDR3 coding DNA: TGCGCCAGCAGCCCAGAGGTGGGGGGAGGAAATGAGCAGTTCTTC. Its protein is CASSPEVGGGNEQFF.

The chain combines TRBV11-1 with TRBJ2-5; TRBD2 might be the D (5 bases). This CDR3 has 15 residues. CDR1 and CDR2 from the germline V gene are SGHAT and FQDESV (reference sequence). V gave up 7 bases and J gave up 4 bases, with 19 bases separating them. This CDR3 reads CASTLSRTHLETQYF. CDR3 in DNA: TGTGCCAGCACCCTATCTCGGACTCACTTAGAGACCCAGTACTTC.

This chain connects TRBV27 to TRBJ2-2, with TRBD1 matching 7 bases. The ends lost 3 bases at V and 4 bases at J; junction bases unmatched: 5. CDR1 and CDR2 from the germline V gene are MNHEY and SMNVEV (reference sequence). CDR3 size: 15 residues. The CDR3 sequence: CASSFEGALTGELFF. The CDR3 DNA reads as TGTGCCAGCAGTTTTGAGGGGGCTCTCACCGGGGAGCTGTTTTTT.

The J gene is TRBJ2-1, the V gene TRBV5-1; D is perhaps TRBD2 (5 bases). V was clipped by 6 bases and J by 5 bases, with 15 bases between them. This CDR3 comprises 14 residues. Germline V gene sequence: CDR1 SGHRS, CDR2 YFSETQ. CDR3 amino acids: CASTERLSDNEQFF. The CDR3 DNA sequence: TGCGCCAGCACCGAGAGACTATCCGACAATGAGCAGTTCTTC.

The chain employs TRBV5-6 and TRBJ2-7, with TRBD1 matching over 9 bases. CDR3 size: 14 residues. With V trimmed by 4 bases and J by 1 base, 3 bases remained unmatched. CDR1 SGHDT and CDR2 YYEEEE come from the germline V gene. Written as DNA, the CDR3 is TGTGCCAGCAGCCTGGGACAGGGTTCCTACGAGCAGTACTTC. Amino acid sequence: CASSLGQGSYEQYF.

This clone was detected only once. The chain recombines TRBV30 with TRBJ1-1, with 7 positions matching TRBD1. CDR3 length: 12 amino acids. Germline CDR1 and CDR2: GTSNPN and SVGIG (reference sequence). V dropped 5 bases and J dropped 8; count of bases not matched to a gene: 8. The CDR3 protein is CAWVKGAGEAFF. The CDR3 nucleotides read TGTGCCTGGGTGAAGGGGGCAGGCGAAGCTTTCTTT.

The J gene is TRBJ1-1, the V gene TRBV3-1 (or the pseudogene TRBV3-2); 9 nucleotides agree with TRBD1. The V gene end was trimmed by 2 bases and the J gene end by 10 bases; junction bases not matched to a gene: 8. The CDR3 has 14 amino acids. The germline V gene encodes CDR1 LGHDT and CDR2 YNNKEL (reference sequence). CDR3 nucleotides: TGTGCCAGCAGCCAACCGGACAGGGGTTCAGGAGCTTTCTTT. It is translated as CASSQPDRGSGAFF.